This T cell receptor (beta chain) was documented in a study of blood T cell repertoires in COVID-19. Study overall: Acute-phase and convalescent COVID-19 samples originated in the United States, Italy and Spain.

Repertoires were generated with immunoSEQ multiplex PCR, while TCRdb's copy carries only in-frame clones and drops some. The table records around 100,000 clones, 80% to 90% of them present only once. The TCR originated in a human donor in a cohort sampled during active COVID-19. The specimen was peripheral blood.

This CDR3 reads CASSAVGSGGAVGETQYF. CDR3 nucleotides: TGTGCCAGCAGCGCGGTTGGGAGCGGGGGGGCCGTTGGGGAGACCCAGTACTTC. The gene calls are TRBV9 and TRBJ2-5; 10 bases fit TRBD2. Per the germline V gene, CDR1 is SGDLS and CDR2 is YYNGEE. Germline trimming cut 3 bases from V and 5 bases from J; bases unmatched to any gene: 16. The CDR3 totals 18 residues.